The 20 T cell receptor beta chains given below trace back to one sample, sequenced in a study of response to subunit inactivated influenza vaccine (dated by TCRdb to between 2017 and 2018). Library construction relied on RT-PCR. TCRdb shows the sequencer as Illumina HiSeq 2500. Through fastp at Q25 and MiXCR, TCRdb rebuilt clones from the public reads, retaining in-frame beta chains. Rows with a matching CDR3 protein are joined into one entry that keeps the most common DNA and genes. The sample table holds approximately 500,000 distinct CDR3 sequences, of which approximately 14% were seen once. The leading ten clones occupy around 10% of the sample. Sequencing used PBMCs from blood, obtained 11 to 12 days after vaccination. The source is a man between 45 and 60 years old who received an inactivated influenza vaccine. Donor details come from another sample of the same person, matched by shared clones.

This clonotype showed up just a few times. The chain uses TRBV7-9 and TRBJ2-3; D is uncertain. Germline V gene data show CDR1 as SEHNR and CDR2 as FQNEAQ (reference sequence). V was clipped by 5 bases and J by 0 bases, with 15 bases between them. The CDR3 consists of 16 residues. The CDR3 reads CASSTRTAGSTDTQYF. The CDR3 DNA follows: TGTGCCAGCAGCACCAGGACCGCCGGAAGCACAGATACGCAGTATTTT.

This clonotype was counted between two and nine times. The chain recombines TRBV20-1 with TRBJ2-5; perhaps TRBD2 as D (6 bases). The length of the CDR3 is 15 residues. Trimming took 7 bases from V and 3 from J, leaving 21 bases between them. The germline gives CDR1 DFQATT, CDR2 SNEGSKA (reference sequence). This CDR3 is CSVTSPLGGKETQYF. CDR3 in DNA: TGCAGTGTTACATCACCATTGGGGGGAAAAGAGACCCAGTACTTC.

The rearrangement joins TRBV28 to TRBJ1-2; 10 bases map to TRBD1. V lost 5 bases to trimming and J lost 7 bases; unmatched junction nucleotides: 7. CDR1 and CDR2 from the germline V gene are MDHEN and SYDVKM. The CDR3 loop spans 14 amino acids. CDR3 nucleotides: TGTGCCAGCAGTGCGGGACAGGGGTGGAGTGGCTACACCTTC. Translating gives CASSAGQGWSGYTF.

This clonotype was recorded a few times. The gene calls are TRBV28 and TRBJ2-3, with D hard to call. CDR3 length equals 14 residues. The V gene lost 1 base and the J gene lost 3 bases, with 8 bases spanning the gap. CDR1 and CDR2 from the germline V gene are MDHEN and SYDVKM. Written as DNA, the CDR3 is TGTGCCAGCAGTTTATTTGTCACGACAGATACGCAGTATTTT. Its protein product is CASSLFVTTDTQYF.

The chain's CDR3 is CASSQTDNSPLHF. DNA of the CDR3: TGTGCCAGCAGCCAGACAGATAATTCACCCCTCCACTTT. This sequence joins TRBV3-1 and TRBJ1-6; D may be TRBD1 (5 bases). CDR1 and CDR2 from the germline V gene are LGHDT and YNNKEL (reference sequence). V dropped 3 bases and J dropped 5 bases, with 5 bases sitting between them. The CDR3 is 13 residues long.

This clonotype was picked up a small number of times. The rearrangement uses TRBV7-2 and TRBJ2-1; D remains unclear. Germline V gene lookup returns CDR1 SGHTA and CDR2 FQGNSA. This CDR3 region has 15 residues. The ends were cut back, 6 bases at V and 4 bases at J, with 16 bases in the middle. The CDR3 nucleotides are TGTGCCAGCAGTCGCTCCCAGGACGAATACAATGAGCAGTTCTTC. Encoded protein: CASSRSQDEYNEQFF. The full variable domain, its missing parts supplied by reference TRBV7-2 and TRBJ2-1, is GAGVSQSPSNKVTEKGKDVELRCDPISGHTALYWYRQSLGQGLEFLIYFQGNSAPDKSGLPSDRFSAERTGGSVSTLTIQRTQQEDSAVYLCASSRSQDEYNEQFFGPGTRLTVL.

This clonotype was seen a few times. The genes are TRBV10-3 and TRBJ2-2; D is undetermined. The CDR3 covers 15 residues. Trimming took off 0 bases at V and 5 bases at J, with 10 bases between the two ends. Germline V gives CDR1 ENHRY, CDR2 SYGVKD. DNA of the CDR3: TGTGCCATCAGTGAGTCGAACCAGTTTACCGGGGAGCTGTTTTTT. Translation gives CAISESNQFTGELFF.

In this sample, this clonotype turned up many times. CDR3 bases: TGTGCCAGCTCACCACGGACAGGGGGCAACTATGGCTACACCTTC. It specifies CASSPRTGGNYGYTF. V is TRBV18 and J is TRBJ1-2, with 11 positions matching TRBD1. J was trimmed by 2 bases and V by 1 base; bases with no gene match: 0. Germline CDR1 is KGHSH and CDR2 is LQKENI. The CDR3 loop spans 15 amino acids.

This clonotype appeared a few times. The rearrangement uses TRBV11-2 and TRBJ2-3, with 10 bases that match TRBD2. V was pared by 2 bases and J by 6 bases, with 11 bases of the junction left unmatched. Germline V gene lookup returns CDR1 SGHAT and CDR2 FQNNGV. CDR3 length: 17 residues. CDR3 protein: CASSLKLAAGGPDTQYF. In nucleotides, the CDR3 is TGTGCCAGCAGCTTAAAGCTCGCAGCGGGAGGGCCGGATACGCAGTATTTT.

This sequence joins TRBV5-6 and TRBJ2-3; 13 bases agree with TRBD2. This CDR3 is 18 amino acids long. V shed 3 bases, J shed 2 bases, and the junction held 9 bases outside the gene matches. Germline V lookup: CDR1 SGHDT, CDR2 YYEEEE. The CDR3 DNA reads as TGTGCCAGCAGCTCGGAGACTAGCGGGGGGCCGACCACAGATACGCAGTATTTT. Translation: CASSSETSGGPTTDTQYF.

The V and J genes are TRBV29-1 and TRBJ1-2; possible D gene TRBD1, 5 bases. Looked up from germline, CDR1 is SQVTM and CDR2 is ANQGSEA. Trimming pared 6 bases from V and 4 bases from J, leaving 15 bases between. The CDR3 loop spans 13 amino acids. This CDR3 reads CSVLAGTVYGYTF. CDR3 in DNA: TGCAGCGTCCTCGCCGGGACGGTCTATGGCTACACCTTC.

This clonotype was counted between two and nine times. The V gene is TRBV6-2 or TRBV6-3, the J gene TRBJ2-2, with D possibly matching TRBD2 (5 bases). CDR1 is MNHEY, CDR2 SVGEGT, per germline. Trimming removed 7 bases at V and 3 bases at J, with 12 bases between. This CDR3 spans 14 amino acids. CDR3 sequence reads: CASTHPGYTGELFF. The CDR3 DNA reads TGTGCCAGCACCCACCCGGGATACACCGGGGAGCTGTTTTTT.

In this sample, this clonotype turned up a few times. This sequence joins TRBV5-1 and TRBJ2-3, with 9 bases that match TRBD1. CDR1 and CDR2 from the germline V gene are SGHRS and YFSETQ. Germline trimming cut 4 bases from V and 5 bases from J; bases unmatched to any gene: 5. This CDR3 is 14 amino acids long. Written as DNA, the CDR3 is TGCGCCAGCAGCACCGGACAGGGGCAAGATACGCAGTATTTT. Translating it yields CASSTGQGQDTQYF.

The chain recombines TRBV6-1 with TRBJ2-2, with D possibly being TRBD2 (7 bases). Germline CDR1 reads MNHNS; CDR2 reads SASEGT. The V and J ends lost 11 bases and 7 bases respectively, with 17 bases between them. The CDR3 extends over 13 amino acids. This CDR3 is CAGGRGAGGELFF. The DNA for the CDR3 is TGTGCCGGGGGTCGGGGGGCTGGCGGGGAGCTGTTTTTT.

The chain couples TRBV5-1 to TRBJ1-2, with 9 bases that match TRBD1. Germline V gene sequence: CDR1 SGHRS, CDR2 YFSETQ. V was pared by 5 bases and J by 5 bases, with 10 bases of the junction left unmatched. The CDR3 runs 15 residues. In DNA, the CDR3 is TGCGCCAGCAGTTCGCAACAGGGGGCGTATTATGGCTACACCTTC. It specifies CASSSQQGAYYGYTF.

The V gene is TRBV6-2 or TRBV6-3, the J gene TRBJ2-1, with D tentatively TRBD1 (7 bases). The CDR3 sequence is 16 residues long. The V and J ends lost 5 bases and 9 bases respectively, with 23 bases between them. The V gene's germline CDR1 is MNHEY and CDR2 SVGEGT. CDR3 in DNA: TGTGCCAGCAGTCCCGCGCGGACAGGAGGGCGGAGTGAGCAGTTCTTC. This codes for CASSPARTGGRSEQFF.

This clonotype was counted only a few times. V and J are TRBV7-9 and TRBJ2-1, with no clear D. The V gene's germline CDR1 is SEHNR and CDR2 FQNEAQ (reference sequence). CDR3 size: 14 residues. V was pared by 2 bases and J by 4 bases, with 9 bases between. Here the CDR3 reads CASSLIGNYNEQFF. For the CDR3, the DNA is TGTGCCAGCAGCTTAATCGGCAATTACAATGAGCAGTTCTTC.

There are a few counts of this clonotype. V gene TRBV7-2 combines with J gene TRBJ1-5; 7 nucleotides agree with TRBD1. This CDR3 has 15 amino acids. Germline CDR1 SGHTA, CDR2 FQGNSA. The V segment lost 3 bases and the J segment 4 bases; nucleotides outside the gene matches: 6. CDR3 region: CASSFRDSRNQPQHF. CDR3 in DNA: TGTGCCAGCAGCTTCCGGGACAGCCGAAATCAGCCCCAGCATTTT.

The chain has TRBV6-1 and TRBJ2-6; D possibly uses TRBD1 or TRBD2 (5 bases each). CDR1 is MNHNS, CDR2 SASEGT, per germline. The V end lost 6 bases, the J end lost 4 bases, and 10 bases lay between the germline ends. The CDR3 totals 14 residues. CDR3 bases: TGTGCCAGCAGCGGGACCTCAGGGGCCAACGTCCTGACTTTC. As protein: CASSGTSGANVLTF.

The chain has TRBV6-1 and TRBJ1-2; TRBD1 matches at 9 bases. CDR3 length equals 14 residues. V lost 6 bases and J lost 4; bases outside the gene matches: 6. Per the germline V gene, CDR1 is MNHNS and CDR2 is SASEGT. CDR3 sequence: CASRPGTGSYGYTF. DNA of the CDR3: TGTGCCAGCAGACCCGGGACAGGGAGCTATGGCTACACCTTC.